Listed below are T cell receptor beta chains from one sample, sequenced in a study of blood T cells in healthy people across ages. One entry per CDR3 protein results from TCRdb running MiXCR on the 5' RACE reads. The sample records around 800,000 distinct CDR3 sequences, about 59% being singletons. Sequencing was performed on blood. These receptors originate from a young man in good health. Both conserved end residues are part of each CDR3. The order of the fields is clone size, J gene, V gene, D gene, CDR3 DNA, CDR3 protein. The D gene is left open where the match is weak. Not every row has a clone size; where given, it reads once, few, many or a size class.

>-|TRBJ2-7|TRBV10-3|TRBD1
TGTGCCATCCGATGGGACAGCACCTACGAGCAGTACTTC
CAIRWDSTYEQYF
>-|TRBJ2-6|TRBV7-6|TRBD1
TGTGCCAGCAGCTCCCGTATAAAGGGGGCCTTTGGGGCCAACGTCCTGACTTTC
CASSSRIKGAFGANVLTF
>once|TRBJ1-5|TRBV2|-
TGTGCCAGCAGTGATAAGGGGAATCAGCCCCAGCATTTT
CASSDKGNQPQHF
>-|TRBJ1-2|TRBV7-2|-
TGTGCCAGCAGCTTTAGGGGGTCCGGGGGCGCAGCTAACTATGGCTACACCTTC
CASSFRGSGGAANYGYTF
>few|TRBJ1-6|TRBV3-1|TRBD1
TGCGCCAGCAGCCAAGGACAGGGCGGCTCACCCCTCCACTTT
CASSQGQGGSPLHF
>-|TRBJ2-3|TRBV18|TRBD2
TGTGCCAGCTCAACTCTAGCGGGGGAAGCAGATACGCAGTATTTT
CASSTLAGEADTQYF
>many|TRBJ2-1|TRBV29-1|TRBD2
TGCAGCGTTGAATGGGCAGGCGGGGGCAATGAGCAGTTCTTC
CSVEWAGGGNEQFF
>-|TRBJ1-3|TRBV2|-
TGTGCCAGCAGGGACAGTGGCTCTGGAAACACCATATATTTT
CASRDSGSGNTIYF
>few|TRBJ2-1|TRBV7-9|-
TGTGCCAGCGGCCGGGGGCCCGGGGGTGAGCAGTTCTTC
CASGRGPGGEQFF
>once|TRBJ2-7|TRBV2|TRBD2
TGTGCCAGCAGACGACTAGCGGGGACCTCCTACGAGCAGTACTTC
CASRRLAGTSYEQYF
>-|TRBJ2-1|TRBV7-8|-
TGTGCCAGCAGCCAAAGGACAGTTCTTGGATACAATGAGCAGTTCTTC
CASSQRTVLGYNEQFF
>few|TRBJ2-7|TRBV7-9|-
TGTGCCAGCAGCAACATGGGAGCCGAGCAGTACTTC
CASSNMGAEQYF
>-|TRBJ2-1|TRBV10-3|-
TGTGCCATCAGTGATGATAGGGGCTACAATGAGCAGTTCTTC
CAISDDRGYNEQFF
>-|TRBJ2-7|TRBV2|TRBD2
TGTGCCAGCAGTCGGACTAGCGGGGGCCTGGGGGAGCAGTACTTC
CASSRTSGGLGEQYF
>-|TRBJ2-5|TRBV6-5|-
TGTGCCAGCACCCAATTGAAGGGGGAGACCCAGTACTTC
CASTQLKGETQYF
>-|TRBJ2-7|TRBV4-3|-
TGCGTCAGCAGCCAATTAATGTACAGGCCTCCCTACGAGCAGTACTTC
CVSSQLMYRPPYEQYF
>-|TRBJ2-7|TRBV7-9|-
TGTGCCAGTAGCTCCCCCGGGTCCAGCTATTGGGAGCAGTACTTC
CASSSPGSSYWEQYF
>-|TRBJ2-3|TRBV10-3|-
TGTGCCGTAACAGGGTCCACAGATACGCAGTATTTT
CAVTGSTDTQYF
>-|TRBJ2-7|TRBV27|-
TGTGCCAGCAGTTTCGACATCCTTTACGAGCAGTACTTC
CASSFDILYEQYF
>once|TRBJ2-1|TRBV7-3|-
TGTGCCAGCAGCTTCCGACACACCTACAATGAGCAGTTCTTC
CASSFRHTYNEQFF
>few|TRBJ2-1|TRBV11-2|-
TGTGCCAGCAGCTCATTTACAGCCTACTCCTACAATGAGCAGTTCTTC
CASSSFTAYSYNEQFF
>-|TRBJ2-1|TRBV4-3|-
TGCGCCAGCAGCTTCCCCGGTGATGAGCAGTTCTTC
CASSFPGDEQFF
>-|TRBJ2-7|TRBV28|TRBD1
TGCGCCAGCAGTTTACTGGCCCGAGGGACAGGTTACGAGCAGTACTTC
CASSLLARGTGYEQYF
>-|TRBJ2-5|TRBV2|-
TGTGCCAGCAGGGAAGGACCCCTCGGGACCCAGTACTTC
CASREGPLGTQYF
>many|TRBJ2-7|TRBV7-8|TRBD2
TGTGCCAGCAGCCGAAGCGGGATTAGCTCCTACGAGCAGTACTTC
CASSRSGISSYEQYF
>-|TRBJ2-3|TRBV30|TRBD2
TGTGCCTGGAGTACTAGCGGGGGGGCAGATACGCAGTATTTT
CAWSTSGGADTQYF
>-|TRBJ2-5|TRBV20-1|TRBD1
TGCAGTGGAAAGACAGGGGGCGAAACTAATGAGCAGTACTTC
CSGKTGGETNEQYF
>few|TRBJ2-5|TRBV7-3|-
TGTGCCAGCAGCTCCCTAGTGGAAGAGACCCAGTACTTC
CASSSLVEETQYF
>few|TRBJ2-5|TRBV27|-
TGTGCCAGCAGTTTATCGGCCCGAGGGACCCAGTACTTC
CASSLSARGTQYF
>-|TRBJ2-3|TRBV5-5|-
TGTGCCAGCAGCGCATACGGGGGTGTCTTGACAGATACGCAGTATTTT
CASSAYGGVLTDTQYF
>-|TRBJ1-4|TRBV28|-
TGTGCCAGCAGCGAACCACGGGACGGATATAATGAAAAACTGTTTTTT
CASSEPRDGYNEKLFF
>few|TRBJ2-7|TRBV11-1|-
TGTGCCAGCAGCTCCAGCGGCAACCGTTACGAGCAGTACTTC
CASSSSGNRYEQYF
>-|TRBJ2-7|TRBV20-1|-
TGCAGTGCTAGAATCTCCTACGAGCAGTACTTC
CSARISYEQYF
>-|TRBJ1-2|TRBV29-1|-
TGCAGCGTTGACGGCCTAATCTATGGCTACACCTTC
CSVDGLIYGYTF
>-|TRBJ2-7|TRBV28|-
TGTGCCAGCAGTTTAACAGGGATGAAGCAGTACTTC
CASSLTGMKQYF
>-|TRBJ2-1|TRBV7-6|-
TGTGCCAGCAGCTTAAACGGGGGGCCCTCCTACAATGAGCAGTTCTTC
CASSLNGGPSYNEQFF
>few|TRBJ1-4|TRBV28|-
TGTGCCAGCAGTTTCCGAGAGGCAACTAATGAAAAACTGTTTTTT
CASSFREATNEKLFF
>-|TRBJ1-2|TRBV20-1|-
TGCAGTGCTAGCTTCAGGGGTGGCTACACCTTC
CSASFRGGYTF
>-|TRBJ2-7|TRBV5-1|-
TGCGCCAGCAGCTGGGAGGGGAGGGGGGTAACCTACGAGCAGTACTTC
CASSWEGRGVTYEQYF
>few|TRBJ2-3|TRBV7-2|TRBD2
TGTGCCAGCAGCTGGGGCCCGAGCGGGGGGGCCAGAGATACGCAGTATTTT
CASSWGPSGGARDTQYF
>few|TRBJ2-7|TRBV20-1|-
TGCAGTGCTCCCGCTGGCGAGGCTAGGTGGGAGCAGTACTTC
CSAPAGEARWEQYF
>-|TRBJ2-3|TRBV5-8|-
TGTGCCAGCAGCTTTGGACAGAGGAGCACAGATACGCAGTATTTT
CASSFGQRSTDTQYF
>-|TRBJ1-2|TRBV6-8|TRBD1
TGTGCCAGCAGTTATTTAGACAGGGGCTATGGCTACACCTTC
CASSYLDRGYGYTF